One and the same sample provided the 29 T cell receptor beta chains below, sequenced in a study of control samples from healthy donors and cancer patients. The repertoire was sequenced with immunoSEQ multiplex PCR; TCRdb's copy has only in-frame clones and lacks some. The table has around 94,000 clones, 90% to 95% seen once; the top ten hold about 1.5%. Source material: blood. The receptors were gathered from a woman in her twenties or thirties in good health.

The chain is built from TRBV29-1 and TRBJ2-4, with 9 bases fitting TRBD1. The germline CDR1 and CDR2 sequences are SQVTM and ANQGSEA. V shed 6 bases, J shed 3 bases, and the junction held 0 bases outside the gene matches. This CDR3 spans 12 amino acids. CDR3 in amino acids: CSVGQGKNIQYF. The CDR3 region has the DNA TGCAGCGTGGGACAGGGCAAAAACATTCAGTACTTC.

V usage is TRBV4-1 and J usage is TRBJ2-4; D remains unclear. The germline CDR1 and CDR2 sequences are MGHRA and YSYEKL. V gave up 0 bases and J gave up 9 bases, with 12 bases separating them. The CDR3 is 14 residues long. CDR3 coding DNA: TGCGCCAGCAGCCAAGAAGCTAGGCGAGGCATTCAGTACTTC. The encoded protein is CASSQEARRGIQYF.

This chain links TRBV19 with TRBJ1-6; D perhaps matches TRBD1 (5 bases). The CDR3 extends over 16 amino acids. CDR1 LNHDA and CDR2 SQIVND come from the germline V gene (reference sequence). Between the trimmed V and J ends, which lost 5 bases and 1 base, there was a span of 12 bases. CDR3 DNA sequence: TGTGCCAGTAGTGGCCGGGGGGGATCCTATAATTCACCCCTCCACTTT. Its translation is CASSGRGGSYNSPLHF.

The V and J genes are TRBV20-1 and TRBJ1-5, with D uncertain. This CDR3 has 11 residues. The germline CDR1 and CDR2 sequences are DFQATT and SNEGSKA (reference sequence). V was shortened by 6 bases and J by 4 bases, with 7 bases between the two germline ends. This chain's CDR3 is CSAGRNQPQHF. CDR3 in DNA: TGCAGTGCCGGACGAAATCAGCCCCAGCATTTT.

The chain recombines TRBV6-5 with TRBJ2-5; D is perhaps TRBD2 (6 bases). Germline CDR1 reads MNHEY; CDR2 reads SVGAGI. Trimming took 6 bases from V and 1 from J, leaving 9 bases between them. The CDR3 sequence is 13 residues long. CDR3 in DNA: TGTGCCAGCAGCCGACTAGTCCAAGAGACCCAGTACTTC. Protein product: CASSRLVQETQYF.

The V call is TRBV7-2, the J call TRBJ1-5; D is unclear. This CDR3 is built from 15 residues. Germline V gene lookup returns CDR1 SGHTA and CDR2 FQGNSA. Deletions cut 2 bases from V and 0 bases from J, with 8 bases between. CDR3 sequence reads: CASSLQADSNQPQHF. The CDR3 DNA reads TGTGCCAGCAGCTTACAGGCCGATAGCAATCAGCCCCAGCATTTT.

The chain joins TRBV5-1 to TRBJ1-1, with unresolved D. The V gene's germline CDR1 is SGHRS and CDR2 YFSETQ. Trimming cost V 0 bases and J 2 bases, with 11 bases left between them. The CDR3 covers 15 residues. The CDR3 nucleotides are TGCGCCAGCAGCTTGGGATTTAGTGCTAACACTGAAGCTTTCTTT. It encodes CASSLGFSANTEAFF.

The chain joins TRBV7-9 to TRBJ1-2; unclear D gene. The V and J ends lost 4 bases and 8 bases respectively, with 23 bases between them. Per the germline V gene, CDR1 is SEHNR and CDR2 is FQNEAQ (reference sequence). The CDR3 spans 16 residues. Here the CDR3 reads CASSSPPEIPLGGYTF. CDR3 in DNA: TGTGCCAGCAGCTCCCCGCCAGAGATTCCCCTAGGAGGCTACACCTTC.

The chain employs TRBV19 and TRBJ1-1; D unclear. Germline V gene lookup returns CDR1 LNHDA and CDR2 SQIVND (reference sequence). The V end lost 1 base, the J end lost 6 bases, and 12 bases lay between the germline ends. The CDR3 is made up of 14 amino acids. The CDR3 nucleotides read TGTGCCAGTAGTATAGTTGTAAATGTGGCTGAAGCTTTCTTT. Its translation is CASSIVVNVAEAFF. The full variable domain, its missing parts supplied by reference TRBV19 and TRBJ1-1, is DGGITQSPKYLFRKEGQNVTLSCEQNLNHDAMYWYRQDPGQGLRLIYYSQIVNDFQKGDIAEGYSVSREKKESFPLTVTSAQKNPTAFYLCASSIVVNVAEAFFGQGTRLTVV.

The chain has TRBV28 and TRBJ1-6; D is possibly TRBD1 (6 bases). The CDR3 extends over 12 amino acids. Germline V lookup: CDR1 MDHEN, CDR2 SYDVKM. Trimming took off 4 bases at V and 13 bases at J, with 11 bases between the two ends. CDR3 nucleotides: TGTGCCAGCAGTTCGGAGAGGGGGCCCCTCCACTTT. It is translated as CASSSERGPLHF.

The CDR3 reads CASTLHVGVNTEAFF. The CDR3 bases are TGTGCCAGTACCCTGCATGTGGGAGTCAACACTGAAGCTTTCTTT. V gene TRBV19 combines with J gene TRBJ1-1; D uncertain. Per the germline V gene, CDR1 is LNHDA and CDR2 is SQIVND (reference sequence). The CDR3 is 15 amino acids. V was trimmed by 7 bases and J by 2 bases, leaving 17 bases between them.

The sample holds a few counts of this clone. CDR3 sequence reads: CASSFAGVSYNEQFF. DNA of the CDR3: TGTGCCAGCAGCTTTGCCGGGGTGTCCTACAATGAGCAGTTCTTC. The V call is TRBV9, the J call TRBJ2-1; D may be TRBD2 (5 bases). Germline V gene sequence: CDR1 SGDLS, CDR2 YYNGEE. Trimming stripped 4 bases from V and 1 base from J, with 12 bases between. There are 15 residues in the CDR3.

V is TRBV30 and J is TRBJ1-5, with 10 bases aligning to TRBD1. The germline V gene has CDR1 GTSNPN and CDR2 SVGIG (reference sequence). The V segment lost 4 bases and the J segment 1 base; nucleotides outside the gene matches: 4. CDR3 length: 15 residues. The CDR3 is CAWTRQGASNQPQHF. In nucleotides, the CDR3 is TGTGCCTGGACCCGACAGGGGGCAAGCAATCAGCCCCAGCATTTT.

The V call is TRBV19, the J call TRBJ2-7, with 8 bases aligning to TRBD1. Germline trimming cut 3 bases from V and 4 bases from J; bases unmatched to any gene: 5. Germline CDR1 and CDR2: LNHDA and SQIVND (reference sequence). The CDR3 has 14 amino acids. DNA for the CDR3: TGTGCCAGTAGTATGGGACAGGTGGGTTACGAGCAGTACTTC. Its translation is CASSMGQVGYEQYF.

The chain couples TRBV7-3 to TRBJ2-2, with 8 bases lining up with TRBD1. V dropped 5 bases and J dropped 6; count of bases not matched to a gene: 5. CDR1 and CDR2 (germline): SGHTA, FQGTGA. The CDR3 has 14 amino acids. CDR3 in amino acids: CASSTGQGAGELFF. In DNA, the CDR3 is TGTGCCAGCAGCACCGGACAGGGTGCCGGGGAGCTGTTTTTT.

The DNA for the CDR3 is TGTGCCAGCAGCCCCTCCACGCAGACTAATGAAAAACTGTTTTTT. Translating gives CASSPSTQTNEKLFF. The chain recombines TRBV3-1 (or the pseudogene TRBV3-2) with TRBJ1-4; D is ambiguous. Looked up from germline, CDR1 is LGHDT and CDR2 is YNNKEL (reference sequence). The CDR3 loop spans 15 amino acids. Trimming stripped 4 bases from V and 2 bases from J, with 11 bases between.

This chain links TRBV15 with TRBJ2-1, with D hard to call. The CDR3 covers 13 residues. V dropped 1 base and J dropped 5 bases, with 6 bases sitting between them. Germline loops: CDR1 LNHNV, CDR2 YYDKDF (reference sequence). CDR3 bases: TGTGCCACCAGCAGAGTCCCGAACAATGAGCAGTTCTTC. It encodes CATSRVPNNEQFF.

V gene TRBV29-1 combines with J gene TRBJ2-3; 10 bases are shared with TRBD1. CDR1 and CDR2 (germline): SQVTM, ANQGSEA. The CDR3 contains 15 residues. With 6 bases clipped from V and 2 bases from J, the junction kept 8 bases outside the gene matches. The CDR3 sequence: CSVTGTGEPTDTQYF. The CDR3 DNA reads TGCAGCGTAACCGGGACAGGGGAGCCCACAGATACGCAGTATTTT.

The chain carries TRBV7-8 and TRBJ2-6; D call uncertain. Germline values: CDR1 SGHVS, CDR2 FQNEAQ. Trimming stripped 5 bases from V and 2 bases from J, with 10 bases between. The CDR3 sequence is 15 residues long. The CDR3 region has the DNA TGTGCCAGCAGCCGCGATGGGGCTGGGGCCAACGTCCTGACTTTC. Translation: CASSRDGAGANVLTF.

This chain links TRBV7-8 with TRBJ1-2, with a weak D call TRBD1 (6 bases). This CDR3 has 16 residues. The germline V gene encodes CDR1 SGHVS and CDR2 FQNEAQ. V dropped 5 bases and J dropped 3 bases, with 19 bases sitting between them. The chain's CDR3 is CASSPIIQGDYYGYTF. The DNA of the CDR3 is TGTGCCAGCAGCCCTATAATACAGGGAGACTACTATGGCTACACCTTC. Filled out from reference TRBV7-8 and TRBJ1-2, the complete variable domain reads GAGVSQSPRYKVAKRGQDVALRCDPISGHVSLFWYQQALGQGPEFLTYFQNEAQLDKSGLPSDRFFAERPEGSVSTLKIQRTQQEDSAVYLCASSPIIQGDYYGYTFGSGTRLTVV.

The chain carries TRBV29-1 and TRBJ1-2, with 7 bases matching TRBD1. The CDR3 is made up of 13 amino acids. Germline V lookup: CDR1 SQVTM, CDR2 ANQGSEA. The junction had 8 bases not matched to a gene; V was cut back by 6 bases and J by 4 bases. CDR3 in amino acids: CSVRQGVFYGYTF. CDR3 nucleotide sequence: TGCAGCGTCCGACAGGGAGTGTTCTATGGCTACACCTTC.

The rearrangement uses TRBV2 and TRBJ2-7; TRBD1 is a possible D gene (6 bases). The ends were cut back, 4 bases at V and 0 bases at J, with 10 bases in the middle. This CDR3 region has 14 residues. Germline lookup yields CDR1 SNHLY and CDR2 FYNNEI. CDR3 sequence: CASSGRQVSYEQYF. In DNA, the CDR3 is TGTGCCAGCAGTGGCCGACAGGTCTCCTACGAGCAGTACTTC.

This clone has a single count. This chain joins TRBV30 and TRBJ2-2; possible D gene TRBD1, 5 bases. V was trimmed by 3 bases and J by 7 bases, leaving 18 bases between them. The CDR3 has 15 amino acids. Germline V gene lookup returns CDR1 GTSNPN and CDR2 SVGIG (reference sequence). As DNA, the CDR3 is TGTGCCTGGAGGGGGCTTTCTATCGCGGTCGGGGAGCTGTTTTTT. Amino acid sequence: CAWRGLSIAVGELFF.

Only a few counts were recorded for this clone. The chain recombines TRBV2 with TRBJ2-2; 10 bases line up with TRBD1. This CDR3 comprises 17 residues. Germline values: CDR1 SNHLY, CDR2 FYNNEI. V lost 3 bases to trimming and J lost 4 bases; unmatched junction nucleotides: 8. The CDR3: CASSDPGDRGSTGELFF. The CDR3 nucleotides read TGTGCCAGCAGTGATCCCGGGGACAGGGGATCCACCGGGGAGCTGTTTTTT.

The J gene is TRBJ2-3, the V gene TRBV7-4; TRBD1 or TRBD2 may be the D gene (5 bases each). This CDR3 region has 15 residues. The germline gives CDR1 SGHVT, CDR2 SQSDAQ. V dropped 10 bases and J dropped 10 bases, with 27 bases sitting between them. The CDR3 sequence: CANGNPGDDLGAQYF. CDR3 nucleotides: TGTGCCAACGGGAACCCTGGGGACGACTTAGGGGCGCAGTATTTT.

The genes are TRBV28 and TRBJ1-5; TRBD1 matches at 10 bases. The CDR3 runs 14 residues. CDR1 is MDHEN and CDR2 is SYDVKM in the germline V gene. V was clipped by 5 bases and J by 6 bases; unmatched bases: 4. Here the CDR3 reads CASSQGQGSQPQHF. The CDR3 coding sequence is TGTGCCAGCAGTCAGGGACAGGGGAGTCAGCCCCAGCATTTT.

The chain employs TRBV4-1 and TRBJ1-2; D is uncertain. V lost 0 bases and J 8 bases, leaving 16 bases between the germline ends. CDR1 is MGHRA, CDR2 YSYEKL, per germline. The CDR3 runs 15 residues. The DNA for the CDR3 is TGCGCCAGCAGCCAAGATTTTGGGTATCTATTGGGCTACACCTTC. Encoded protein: CASSQDFGYLLGYTF.

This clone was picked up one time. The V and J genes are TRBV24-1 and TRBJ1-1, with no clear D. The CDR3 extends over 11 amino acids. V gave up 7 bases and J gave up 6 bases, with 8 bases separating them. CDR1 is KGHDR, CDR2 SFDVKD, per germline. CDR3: CATRGGAEAFF. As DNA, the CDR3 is TGTGCCACCAGGGGTGGGGCTGAAGCTTTCTTT.

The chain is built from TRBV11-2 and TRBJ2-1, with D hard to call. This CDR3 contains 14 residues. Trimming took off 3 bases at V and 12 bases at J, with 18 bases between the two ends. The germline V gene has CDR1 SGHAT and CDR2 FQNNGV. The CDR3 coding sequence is TGTGCCAGCAGCTTGTTGGGGTTTGGATATTGGCAGTTCTTC. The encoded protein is CASSLLGFGYWQFF.